This entry describes one T cell receptor (beta chain). Its specificity is not known. The entry originates in a study of long-term antiretroviral therapy in people with HIV. CDR1 is SGHTA and CDR2 is FQGNSA in the germline V gene. V was pared by 1 base and J by 2 bases, with 11 bases between. The CDR3 sequence is 15 residues long. Samples were assayed with immunoSEQ v3.0 at survey level. What sequencing targeted per sample was about 35,000-55,000 T-cell genomes. The protocol was immunoSEQ multiplex PCR, while the TCRdb copy is restricted to in-frame clones and leaves out a portion. The sample lists around 30,000 clones, around 85% seen once, with roughly a tenth in the top ten. Overall study findings and caveats: Every time point showed a repertoire led by clones expanded before ART.

V usage is TRBV7-2 and J usage is TRBJ1-2; D call uncertain. This receptor was obtained from a man in his forties or fifties with HIV. Sequencing used unsorted PBMCs, obtained 2.3 years after starting antiretroviral therapy. The CDR3 protein is CASSLDRGSNYGYTF. DNA for the CDR3: TGTGCCAGCAGCTTAGATCGAGGGTCCAACTATGGCTACACCTTC.